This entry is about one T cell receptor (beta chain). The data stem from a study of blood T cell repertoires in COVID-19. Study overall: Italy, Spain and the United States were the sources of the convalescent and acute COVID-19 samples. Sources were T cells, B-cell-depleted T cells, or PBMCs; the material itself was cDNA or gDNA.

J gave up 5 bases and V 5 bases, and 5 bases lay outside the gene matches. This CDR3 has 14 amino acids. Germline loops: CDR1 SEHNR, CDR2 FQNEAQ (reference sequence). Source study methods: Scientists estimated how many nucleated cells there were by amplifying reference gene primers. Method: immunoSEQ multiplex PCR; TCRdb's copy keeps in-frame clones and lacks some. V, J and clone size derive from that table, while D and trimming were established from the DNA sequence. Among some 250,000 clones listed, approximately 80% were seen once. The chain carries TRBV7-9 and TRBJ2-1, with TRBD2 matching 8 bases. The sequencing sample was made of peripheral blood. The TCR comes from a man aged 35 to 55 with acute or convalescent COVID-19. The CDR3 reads CASSPGLANNEQFF. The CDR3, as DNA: TGTGCCAGCAGCCCAGGACTAGCCAACAATGAGCAGTTCTTC. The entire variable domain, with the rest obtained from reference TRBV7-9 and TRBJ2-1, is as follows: DTGVSQNPRHKITKRGQNVTFRCDPISEHNRLYWYRQTLGQGPEFLTYFQNEAQLEKSRLLSDRFSAERPKGSFSTLEIQRTEQGDSAMYLCASSPGLANNEQFFGPGTRLTVL.